A single sample is the source of the 8 T cell receptor beta chains below, sequenced in a study of blood T cells in healthy people across ages. The authors ran a second PCR of roughly 6 to 12 cycles using a sample-barcoded 5' primer and a J-beta primer mix. One entry per CDR3 protein results from TCRdb running MiXCR on the 5' RACE reads. The data show some 1.5 million distinct CDR3 sequences, 35% to 45% seen once. Material for sequencing was blood. The receptors originated from a woman aged 18 to 35 in good health.

A few counts support this clonotype. V usage is TRBV4-3 and J usage is TRBJ1-6, with a possible D match to TRBD1 (5 bases). CDR3 length: 17 residues. V gave up 0 bases and J gave up 7 bases, with 16 bases separating them. In germline, CDR1 is LGHNA, CDR2 YSLEER. The CDR3 spells CASSQDAQGMNNSPLHF. In nucleotides, the CDR3 is TGCGCCAGCAGCCAAGATGCCCAGGGAATGAACAATTCACCCCTCCACTTT.

V and J are TRBV18 and TRBJ2-1, with D possibly TRBD2 on 6 matching bases. Per the germline V gene, CDR1 is KGHSH and CDR2 is LQKENI. This CDR3 has 13 residues. V lost 6 bases and J lost 14, with 20 bases in between. The CDR3 region is CASSPGGVLKEFF. CDR3 DNA sequence: TGTGCCAGCTCGCCGGGCGGGGTTCTTAAGGAGTTCTTC.

The chain links TRBV9 to TRBJ2-3; D uncertain. V was cut by 1 base and J by 5 bases, with 8 bases left in between. This CDR3 has 13 amino acids. Germline V gene sequence: CDR1 SGDLS, CDR2 YYNGEE. The CDR3, as DNA: TGTGCCAGCAGCGTACAGTGGAGAGATACGCAGTATTTT. Its protein is CASSVQWRDTQYF.

This clonotype occurred once. The chain uses TRBV6-5 and TRBJ2-2; D is ambiguous. V lost 2 bases and J lost 6, with 4 bases in between. The CDR3 is made up of 12 amino acids. CDR1 is MNHEY, CDR2 SVGAGI, per germline. CDR3 bases: TGTGCCAGCAGTTACGCGGCCGGGGAGCTGTTTTTT. This translates into CASSYAAGELFF.

This chain uses TRBV6-2 or TRBV6-3 with TRBJ2-1; D might be TRBD2 (5 bases). The germline V gene encodes CDR1 MNHEY and CDR2 SVGEGT. V was pared by 3 bases and J by 9 bases, with 9 bases between. The length of the CDR3 is 12 residues. CDR3 in DNA: TGTGCCAGCAGTTATTGGGGAGCTGAGCAGTTCTTC. This sequence encodes CASSYWGAEQFF.

This rearrangement joins TRBV21-1 to TRBJ2-5; the table's D call, TRBD1, was not checked against the DNA. The J call may be incorrect, as the DNA end agrees better with TRBJ2-7. TRBV21-1 is labeled a pseudogene. The CDR3 length is 14 residues. CDR3 coding DNA: TGTGCCAGCAGCGGGGACAGGGTGTGCTACGAGCAGTACTTC. Translation gives CASSGDRVCYEQYF.

The CDR3 bases are TGCAGTGCTTTAGGTCGGTTGAACACTGAAGCTTTCTTT. Translation gives CSALGRLNTEAFF. The chain carries TRBV20-1 and TRBJ1-1; no firm D call. Germline V gene sequence: CDR1 DFQATT, CDR2 SNEGSKA (reference sequence). Trimming left V 5 bases short and J 0 bases short, with 10 bases between. This CDR3 contains 13 residues.

The chain combines TRBV4-3 with TRBJ2-3; the D gene could be TRBD1 or TRBD2 (5 bases each). This CDR3 region has 16 residues. Germline CDR1 reads LGHNA; CDR2 reads YSLEER. Trimming cost V 1 base and J 2 bases, with 13 bases left between them. In nucleotides, the CDR3 is TGCGCCAGCAGCCAAGGGGACCTACTATCCACAGATACGCAGTATTTT. Its translation is CASSQGDLLSTDTQYF.